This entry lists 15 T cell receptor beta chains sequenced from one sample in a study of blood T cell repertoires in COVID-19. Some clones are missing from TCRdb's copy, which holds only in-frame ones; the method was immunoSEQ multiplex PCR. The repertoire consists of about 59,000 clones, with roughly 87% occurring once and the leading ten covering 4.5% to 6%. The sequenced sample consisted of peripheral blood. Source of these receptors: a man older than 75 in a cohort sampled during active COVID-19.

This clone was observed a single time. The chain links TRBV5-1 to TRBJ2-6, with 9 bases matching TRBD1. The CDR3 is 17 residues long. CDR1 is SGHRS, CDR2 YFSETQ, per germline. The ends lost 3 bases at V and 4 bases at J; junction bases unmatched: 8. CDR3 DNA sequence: TGCGCCAGCAGCTCGGACAGGGGAATTACAGGGGCCAACGTCCTGACTTTC. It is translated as CASSSDRGITGANVLTF.

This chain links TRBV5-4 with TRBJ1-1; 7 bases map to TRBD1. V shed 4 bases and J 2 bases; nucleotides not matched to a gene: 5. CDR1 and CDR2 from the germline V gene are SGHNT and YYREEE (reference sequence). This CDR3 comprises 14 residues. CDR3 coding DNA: TGTGCCAGCAGCGAAGGGGGCCCAAACACTGAAGCTTTCTTT. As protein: CASSEGGPNTEAFF.

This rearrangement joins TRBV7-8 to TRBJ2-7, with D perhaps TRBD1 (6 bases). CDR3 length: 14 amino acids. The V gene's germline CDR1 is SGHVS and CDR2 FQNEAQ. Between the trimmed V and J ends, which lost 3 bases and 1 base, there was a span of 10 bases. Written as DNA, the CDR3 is TGTGCCAGCAGCTTTTCTACAGGGTCCTACGAGCAGTACTTC. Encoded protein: CASSFSTGSYEQYF.

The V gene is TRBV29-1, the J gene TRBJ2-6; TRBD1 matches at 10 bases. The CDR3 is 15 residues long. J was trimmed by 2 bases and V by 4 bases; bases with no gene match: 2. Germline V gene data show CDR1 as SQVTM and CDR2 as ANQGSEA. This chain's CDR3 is CSVGQGAAGANVLTF. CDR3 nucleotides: TGCAGCGTTGGACAGGGGGCCGCTGGGGCCAACGTCCTGACTTTC.

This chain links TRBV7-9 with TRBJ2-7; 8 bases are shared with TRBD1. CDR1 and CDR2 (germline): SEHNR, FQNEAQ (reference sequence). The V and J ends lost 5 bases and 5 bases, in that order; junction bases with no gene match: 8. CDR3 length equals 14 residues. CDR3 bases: TGTGCCAGCAGCCCTAGCTGGACAGGGCACGAGCAGTACTTC. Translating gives CASSPSWTGHEQYF.

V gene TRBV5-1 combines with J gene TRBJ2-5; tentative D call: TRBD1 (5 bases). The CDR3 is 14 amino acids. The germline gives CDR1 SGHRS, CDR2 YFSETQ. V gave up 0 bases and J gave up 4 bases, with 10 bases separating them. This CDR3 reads CASSLVDRIETQYF. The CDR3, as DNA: TGCGCCAGCAGCTTGGTAGACAGAATAGAGACCCAGTACTTC.

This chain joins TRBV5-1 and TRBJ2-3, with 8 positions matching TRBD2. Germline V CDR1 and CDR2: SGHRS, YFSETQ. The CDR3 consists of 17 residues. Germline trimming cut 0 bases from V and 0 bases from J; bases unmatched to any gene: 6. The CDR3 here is CASSLASASGSTDTQYF. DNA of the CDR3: TGCGCCAGCAGCTTGGCCTCGGCTAGCGGGAGCACAGATACGCAGTATTTT.

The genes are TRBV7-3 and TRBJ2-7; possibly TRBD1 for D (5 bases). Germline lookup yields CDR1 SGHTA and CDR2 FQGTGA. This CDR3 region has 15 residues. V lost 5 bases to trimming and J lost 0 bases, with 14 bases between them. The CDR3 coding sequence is TGTGCCAGCAGCCTCTCATGGGGCGGCTCCTACGAGCAGTACTTC. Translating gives CASSLSWGGSYEQYF.

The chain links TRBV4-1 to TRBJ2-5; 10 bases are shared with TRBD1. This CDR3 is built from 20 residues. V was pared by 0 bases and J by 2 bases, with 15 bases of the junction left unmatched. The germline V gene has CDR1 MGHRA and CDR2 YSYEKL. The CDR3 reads CASSQDYVLGQGVRQETQYF. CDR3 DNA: TGCGCCAGCAGCCAAGACTACGTATTAGGACAGGGGGTTAGGCAAGAGACCCAGTACTTC.

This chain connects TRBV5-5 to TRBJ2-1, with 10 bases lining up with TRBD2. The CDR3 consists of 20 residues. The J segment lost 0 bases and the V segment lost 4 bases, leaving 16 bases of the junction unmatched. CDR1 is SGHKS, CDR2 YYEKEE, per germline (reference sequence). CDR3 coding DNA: TGTGCCAGCAGCCCCCTGGGGCTAGCGGGGGCCGATTCCTCCTACAATGAGCAGTTCTTC. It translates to CASSPLGLAGADSSYNEQFF.

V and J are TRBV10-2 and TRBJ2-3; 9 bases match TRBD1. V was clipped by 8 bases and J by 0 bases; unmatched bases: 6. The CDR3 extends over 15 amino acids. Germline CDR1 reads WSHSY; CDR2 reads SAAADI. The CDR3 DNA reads TGCGCCAGCGCTTGGACAGGGGCCAGCACAGATACGCAGTATTTT. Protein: CASAWTGASTDTQYF.

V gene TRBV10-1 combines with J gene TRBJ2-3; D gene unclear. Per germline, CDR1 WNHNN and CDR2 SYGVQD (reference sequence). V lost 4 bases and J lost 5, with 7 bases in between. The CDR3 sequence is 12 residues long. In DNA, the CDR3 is TGCGCCAGCAGTGTTAACAGAGATACGCAGTATTTT. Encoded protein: CASSVNRDTQYF.

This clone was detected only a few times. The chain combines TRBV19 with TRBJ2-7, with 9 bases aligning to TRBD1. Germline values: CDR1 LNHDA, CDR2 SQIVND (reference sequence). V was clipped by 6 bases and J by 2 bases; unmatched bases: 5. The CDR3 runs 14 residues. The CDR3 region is CASSFGTGTYEQYF. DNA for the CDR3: TGTGCCAGTAGCTTCGGGACAGGGACCTACGAGCAGTACTTC.

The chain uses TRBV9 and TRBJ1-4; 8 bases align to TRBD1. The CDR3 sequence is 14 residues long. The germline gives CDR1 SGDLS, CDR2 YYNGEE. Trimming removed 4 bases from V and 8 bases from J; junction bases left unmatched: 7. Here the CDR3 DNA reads TGTGCCAGCAGCTCAAGGACAGGGAACGAAAAACTGTTTTTT. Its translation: CASSSRTGNEKLFF.

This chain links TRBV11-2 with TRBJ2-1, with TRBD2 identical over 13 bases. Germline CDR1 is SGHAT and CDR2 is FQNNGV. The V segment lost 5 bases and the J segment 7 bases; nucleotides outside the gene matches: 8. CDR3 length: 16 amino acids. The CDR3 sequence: CASSLRGLAGKNEQFF. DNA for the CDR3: TGTGCCAGCAGCCTTAGGGGACTAGCGGGAAAAAATGAGCAGTTCTTC. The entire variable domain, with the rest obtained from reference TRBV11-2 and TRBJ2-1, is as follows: EAGVAQSPRYKIIEKRQSVAFWCNPISGHATLYWYQQILGQGPKLLIQFQNNGVVDDSQLPKDRFSAERLKGVDSTLKIQPAKLEDSAVYLCASSLRGLAGKNEQFFGPGTRLTVL.